This is a list of T cell receptor beta chains from one sample in a study of blood T cells in healthy people across ages. TCRdb redid the calling of the 5' RACE reads with MiXCR, one entry per CDR3 protein. The table records 1.6 million or so distinct CDR3 sequences, around 36% of them present only once. Sequencing used blood. These receptors originate from a woman between 25 and 40 years old in good health. CDR3s include the opening cysteine and the closing phenylalanine or tryptophan. Fields, in order: V gene, clone size, J gene, D gene, CDR3 DNA, CDR3 protein. The D gene is left open where the match is weak. The size field is filled for only some rows; it gives once, few, many or a size class.

TRBV20-1	-	TRBJ2-5	TRBD2	TGCAGTGCCGGGGGTAGCGGGAGTTTAGAGACCCAGTACTTC	CSAGGSGSLETQYF
TRBV3-1	-	TRBJ2-7	TRBD1	TGTGCCAGCAGCCAAGGAACAGGGGGCGCGGGAAGGGCCCAGTACTTC	CASSQGTGGAGRAQYF
TRBV9	few	TRBJ2-7	-	TGTGCCAGCAGAAGAAGAGAAGGGGGGGCCTACGAGCAGTACTTC	CASRRREGGAYEQYF
TRBV5-1	few	TRBJ1-1	-	TGCGCCAGCAGCTTGGGCTGGGGGAATCGTAATACGACTGAAGCTTTCTTT	CASSLGWGNRNTTEAFF
TRBV5-5	-	TRBJ2-3	-	TGTGCCAGCAGCTTTGGAGGCCTGGAGGATACGCAGTATTTT	CASSFGGLEDTQYF
TRBV5-5	few	TRBJ1-2	TRBD1	TGTGCCAGCAGGAGCCCGGGACAGGGTAATGGCTACACCTTC	CASRSPGQGNGYTF
TRBV6-1	-	TRBJ2-7	-	TGTGCCAGCAGTGAATTAGTCAGTGGGGCGTACGAGCAGTACTTC	CASSELVSGAYEQYF
TRBV6-2/TRBV6-3	-	TRBJ2-6	-	TGTGCCAGCAGCAAGTACTCTGGGGCCAACGTCCTGACTTTC	CASSKYSGANVLTF
TRBV12-3/TRBV12-4	few	TRBJ1-5	-	TGTGCCAGCAGTTCCTTACTAGACAATCAGCCCCAGCATTTT	CASSSLLDNQPQHF
TRBV20-1	-	TRBJ2-3	TRBD2	TGCAGTGCCCTAGCGGGAGGTGGCACAGATACGCAGTATTTT	CSALAGGGTDTQYF
TRBV29-1	-	TRBJ1-2	-	TGCAGCGTTGAACCCGGGACCCAAAACTATGGCTACACCTTC	CSVEPGTQNYGYTF
TRBV4-1	many	TRBJ1-4	-	TGCGCCAGCAGCCTTACCGGGTCCCGTGAGGAAAAACTGTTTTTT	CASSLTGSREEKLFF
TRBV7-9	few	TRBJ2-7	TRBD1	TGTGCCAGCAAGGGACAGGGGATCGAGCAGTACTTC	CASKGQGIEQYF
TRBV5-1	-	TRBJ1-6	-	TGCGCCAGCAGTGCCCTAGAAAGTATTAATTCACCCCTCCACTTT	CASSALESINSPLHF
TRBV7-2	-	TRBJ2-3	TRBD2	TGTGCCAGCAGCTTAATAGCGGGGGCGGGAGATACGCAGTATTTT	CASSLIAGAGDTQYF
TRBV29-1	-	TRBJ1-2	TRBD1	TGCAGCGTTGGGGGACAGGGGGACTATGGCTACACCTTC	CSVGGQGDYGYTF
TRBV19	few	TRBJ1-1	-	TGTGCCAGTAGTATAGGGGAAAAAGCTTTCTTT	CASSIGEKAFF
TRBV5-1	few	TRBJ2-7	-	TGCGCCAGCAGCTTGGCCCGTCGAGGGACAACCGCCTACGAGCAGTACTTC	CASSLARRGTTAYEQYF
TRBV28	-	TRBJ2-3	TRBD2	TGTGCCAGCAGTTCACCGGACGGGACTAGCGGGAGGGCTGCTAGAGATACGCAGTATTTT	CASSSPDGTSGRAARDTQYF
TRBV7-6	-	TRBJ2-5	-	TGTGCCAGCACTCGCGAAGCGCTACAAGAGACCCAGTACTTC	CASTREALQETQYF
TRBV20-1	-	TRBJ2-3	TRBD2	TGCAGTGCGCCGATGGCTAGCGGGAAGACAGATACGCAGTATTTT	CSAPMASGKTDTQYF
TRBV28	once	TRBJ2-4	-	TGTGCCAGCAGTTTTCCGGTGGGGATGAGGGAGCAGTACTTC	CASSFPVGMREQYF
TRBV9	-	TRBJ2-3	-	TGTGCCAGCAGCGTAGAAGGATGGGCGAGGCCGTTAAATACGCAGTATTTT	CASSVEGWARPLNTQYF
TRBV6-6	few	TRBJ1-2	-	TGTGCCAGCACCCCCGACCTTAACTATGGCTACACCTTC	CASTPDLNYGYTF
TRBV30	-	TRBJ2-3	TRBD1	TGTGCCTGGAGCCCCGGACAGGGTCCCACAGATACGCAGTATTTT	CAWSPGQGPTDTQYF
TRBV28	-	TRBJ2-6	-	TGTGCCAGCAGTTTACTCCCGGAGGCCAACGTCCTGACTTTC	CASSLLPEANVLTF
TRBV20-1	few	TRBJ2-3	-	TGCAGTGCTAGAGTTGGGGGAGGAGGCACAGATACGCAGTATTTT	CSARVGGGGTDTQYF
TRBV15	-	TRBJ2-7	-	TGTGCCACCAGCGCAATTTTAGGGGGCTACGAGCAGTACTTC	CATSAILGGYEQYF
TRBV7-9	many	TRBJ2-7	TRBD1	TGTGCCAGCAGTCTGGACAGGTCCTACTACGAGCAGTACTTC	CASSLDRSYYEQYF
TRBV6-2/TRBV6-3	-	TRBJ1-1	-	TGTGCCTGCCAGGAGGGAGGAACTGAAGCTTTCTTT	CACQEGGTEAFF
TRBV2	-	TRBJ2-7	TRBD1	TGTGCCAGCAGTGAGCAGGGGGCATACGGGCAGTACTTC	CASSEQGAYGQYF
TRBV6-4	-	TRBJ1-5	-	TGTGCCATCAAGGGGTGCAATCAGCCCCAGCATTTT	CAIKGCNQPQHF
TRBV7-8	few	TRBJ1-5	-	TGTGCCATCAGTAGACAGCTAGTTAGCAATCAGCCCCAGCATTTT	CAISRQLVSNQPQHF
TRBV5-1	few	TRBJ2-1	TRBD1	TGCGCCAGCAGCCCCCTCAAGGGGGCCTTTTACAATGAGCAGTTCTTC	CASSPLKGAFYNEQFF
TRBV28	few	TRBJ2-7	-	TGTGCCAGCAGCCTCAGACTCAGGAACTACGAGCAGTACTTC	CASSLRLRNYEQYF
TRBV12-3/TRBV12-4	-	TRBJ2-1	TRBD2	TGTGCCAGCACCGCGGGAGTCAATGAGCAGTTCTTC	CASTAGVNEQFF
TRBV7-9	-	TRBJ1-6	-	TGTGCCAGCAGCACTAGATCGGGCCAAAGAAATTCACCCCTCCACTTT	CASSTRSGQRNSPLHF
TRBV29-1	many	TRBJ2-5	TRBD1	TGCAGCGTTGTAGTCAGGGGGTGGATAGAGACCCAGTACTTC	CSVVVRGWIETQYF
TRBV13	-	TRBJ2-2	TRBD1	TGTGCCAGCAGCTTAAGGCGGGACAGGCCGAACACCGGGGAGCTGTTTTTT	CASSLRRDRPNTGELFF
TRBV7-9	-	TRBJ2-5	-	TGTGCCACCGGAAATGAGGGAGAACGGGAGACCCAGTACTTC	CATGNEGERETQYF
TRBV20-1	-	TRBJ2-1	-	TGCAGTGCTAGCAATGGTTGGGATGAGCAGTTCTTC	CSASNGWDEQFF
TRBV9	-	TRBJ1-6	-	TGTGCCAGCAGGACGGCTAATTCACCCCTCCACTTT	CASRTANSPLHF
TRBV5-1	-	TRBJ1-1	-	TGCGCCAGCAGGGAACCGGGACACCCGAGATGGTCTGAAGCTTTCTTT	CASREPGHPRWSEAFF
TRBV27	-	TRBJ2-7	TRBD2	TGTGCCAGCAGTCACGGGACTAGCGGGAGGTACGAGCAGTACTTC	CASSHGTSGRYEQYF
TRBV7-2	-	TRBJ2-7	TRBD1	TGTGCCAGCAGCCGCCGGACAGGGCTCGAGCAGTACTTC	CASSRRTGLEQYF
TRBV24-1	-	TRBJ2-1	-	TGTGCCACCAGTGATCCTCTCGGGACGGGGAGAATCAATGAGCAGTTCTTC	CATSDPLGTGRINEQFF
TRBV15	-	TRBJ2-3	-	TGTGCCACCAGCACATTTCCGATTGGGGGCGATACGCAGTATTTT	CATSTFPIGGDTQYF
TRBV6-1	-	TRBJ1-6	-	TGTGCCAGCAGTGAAGTAGCGGGGGGCAAGTATAATTCACCCCTCCACTTT	CASSEVAGGKYNSPLHF
TRBV19	once	TRBJ1-1	-	TGTGCCAGTAGTATTAAGGACGCCACTGAAGCTTTCTTT	CASSIKDATEAFF
TRBV7-3	-	TRBJ2-3	-	TGTGCCAGCAGCCCACAGATAGCAGATACGCAGTATTTT	CASSPQIADTQYF
TRBV12-3/TRBV12-4	-	TRBJ1-4	TRBD1	TGTGCCAGCGCAAATCAAGGGGGCATGGGTAATGAAAAACTGTTTTTT	CASANQGGMGNEKLFF